Presented here are 13 T cell receptor beta chains from one specimen sequenced in a study of blood T cells in healthy people across ages (dated by TCRdb to the mid-2010s). The library was built by means of 5' RACE. The sequencer listed for this sample is Illumina HiSeq 2500. A second PCR of roughly 6 to 11 cycles was run with a J-beta primer mix and a sample-barcoded 5' primer. TCRdb reanalyzed the raw reads on its own, using fastp at Q25 for trimming and MiXCR for clone calling, and kept in-frame beta chains. CDR3 protein duplicates are merged, each entry listing the most common genes and DNA. Present in this sample are some 700,000 distinct CDR3 sequences, 20% to 25% of which were seen just once. Roughly a fifth of the sample lies in the top ten. Source material: blood. The receptors originated from a man aged 70 or older in good health.

CDR3 DNA: TGTGCCAGCAGTTACTCGAAGAGCGGGTGGACCAAAAACATTCAGTACTTC. Amino acids: CASSYSKSGWTKNIQYF. J is TRBJ2-4 and V is TRBV6-6; perhaps TRBD2 as D (6 bases). Germline-derived CDR1 and CDR2 are MNHNY and SVGAGI (reference sequence). The V end lost 0 bases, the J end lost 2 bases, and 14 bases lay between the germline ends. The CDR3 covers 17 residues.

This clonotype was detected a few times. The rearrangement uses TRBV10-2 and TRBJ2-3, with D perhaps matching TRBD2 (7 bases). In germline, CDR1 is WSHSY, CDR2 SAAADI. V shed 4 bases and J shed 6 bases, with 17 bases lying between them. The CDR3 consists of 15 residues. CDR3 nucleotides: TGCGCCAGCAGTGGAAGGGGAGGGGGAGGGGATACGCAGTATTTT. Its protein product is CASSGRGGGGDTQYF.

The chain couples TRBV4-1 to TRBJ1-3, with D uncertain. CDR1 and CDR2 (germline): MGHRA, YSYEKL. CDR3 size: 14 residues. V was clipped by 0 bases and J by 5 bases, with 8 bases between them. The chain's CDR3 is CASSQDLLRNTIYF. The CDR3, as DNA: TGCGCCAGCAGCCAAGATCTGTTGAGAAACACCATATATTTT.

This clonotype was seen once. The J gene is TRBJ2-3, the V gene TRBV5-1, with TRBD2 matching over 10 bases. The trim removed 0 bases at V and 5 bases at J, leaving 6 bases unmatched. The CDR3 runs to 16 residues. Germline loops: CDR1 SGHRS, CDR2 YFSETQ. The CDR3, as DNA: TGCGCCAGCAGCTTGGCCCTAGCGGGAGCGGGAGATACGCAGTATTTT. Protein product: CASSLALAGAGDTQYF.

CDR3 sequence: CASSLVAGSNEQFF. DNA of the CDR3: TGCGCCAGCAGCTTGGTTGCGGGTAGTAATGAGCAGTTCTTC. This chain uses TRBV5-1 with TRBJ2-1; TRBD2 might be the D (5 bases). V was clipped by 0 bases and J by 7 bases, with 11 bases between them. Germline CDR1 SGHRS, CDR2 YFSETQ. The CDR3 sequence is 14 residues long.

The chain recombines TRBV19 with TRBJ2-5; 7 bases fit TRBD1. CDR1 is LNHDA, CDR2 SQIVND, per germline (reference sequence). CDR3 size: 10 residues. Here the CDR3 DNA reads TGTGCTTCAGGGGGAAAGACCCAGTACTTC. Amino acids: CASGGKTQYF. Combining the CDR3 with reference TRBV19 and TRBJ2-5 gives the whole variable domain DGGITQSPKYLFRKEGQNVTLSCEQNLNHDAMYWYRQDPGQGLRLIYYSQIVNDFQKGDIAEGYSVSREKKESFPLTVTSAQKNPTAFYLCASGGKTQYFGPGTRLLVL.

V is TRBV7-2 and J is TRBJ1-5, with 8 bases aligning to TRBD1. This CDR3 is 15 amino acids long. J gave up 6 bases and V 1 base, and 5 bases lay outside the gene matches. Germline V CDR1 and CDR2: SGHTA, FQGNSA. The CDR3 region is CASSLGRQGSQPQHF. The DNA for the CDR3 is TGTGCCAGCAGCTTAGGGCGACAGGGGAGTCAGCCCCAGCATTTT.

This clonotype turned up a few times. The gene calls are TRBV18 and TRBJ2-1; 9 bases are a match to TRBD1. With 6 bases clipped from V and 9 bases from J, the junction kept 9 bases outside the gene matches. The CDR3 has 14 residues. Per germline, CDR1 KGHSH and CDR2 LQKENI. The CDR3 DNA is TGTGCCAGCTCCTACAGGGGGCAGGTGGGTGAGCAGTTCTTC. Translation gives CASSYRGQVGEQFF.

This chain links TRBV6-2 or TRBV6-3 with TRBJ2-7; D is perhaps TRBD1 (5 bases). Trimming cost V 8 bases and J 4 bases, with 9 bases left between them. This CDR3 is built from 11 residues. Germline assignment: CDR1 MNHEY and CDR2 SVGEGT. CDR3 coding DNA: TGTGCCAGCGGCCACAGGTACGAGCAGTACTTC. Translation gives CASGHRYEQYF.

This clonotype turned up a few times. This chain uses TRBV20-1 with TRBJ2-3, with 7 bases lining up with TRBD2. After removal of 3 bases from V and 6 bases from J, the junction contained 12 bases not matched to a gene. CDR3 length: 15 amino acids. Germline V gene lookup returns CDR1 DFQATT and CDR2 SNEGSKA (reference sequence). The CDR3 protein is CSASGGSGVIDTQYF. The CDR3 DNA is TGCAGTGCTAGTGGCGGGAGTGGGGTTATCGATACGCAGTATTTT.

This clonotype showed up just once. V gene TRBV24-1 combines with J gene TRBJ1-2; D remains unclear. V was shortened by 5 bases and J by 2 bases, with 8 bases between the two germline ends. CDR1 and CDR2 from the germline V gene are KGHDR and SFDVKD. The CDR3 runs 13 residues. The CDR3 loop reads CATSVQANYGYTF. CDR3 DNA: TGTGCCACCAGTGTTCAGGCCAACTATGGCTACACCTTC.

V is TRBV5-4 and J is TRBJ2-5; D might be TRBD2 (6 bases). The J call is doubtful: the DNA matches TRBJ2-1 better. This CDR3 has 13 residues. CDR1 and CDR2 (germline): SGHNT, YYREEE (reference sequence). The CDR3 loop reads CASSTIAEPSQFF. CDR3 nucleotide sequence: TGTGCCAGCAGCACGATAGCGGAGCCCTCTCAGTTCTTC.

This clonotype was seen more than once but under ten times. The rearrangement joins TRBV3-1 to TRBJ2-7; 9 bases align to TRBD2. V lost 6 bases, J lost 4 bases, and 7 bases stayed unmatched. The CDR3 length is 14 residues. Germline CDR1 and CDR2: LGHDT and YNNKEL (reference sequence). CDR3 sequence: CASRPGTSLYEQYF. Here the CDR3 DNA reads TGTGCCAGCAGACCCGGGACTAGCCTATACGAGCAGTACTTC.